A selection of T cell receptor beta chains follows, all from one sample in a study of T cell responses to AZD1222 COVID-19 vaccine. Assay used: immunoSEQ multiplex PCR; TCRdb lists only in-frame clones, some missing. The sample lists 70,000 to 100,000 clones; 70% to 90% were seen once. The material was peripheral blood, obtained 28 days after the second AZD1222 dose. All receptors derive from an adult who received the AZD1222 COVID-19 vaccine. Both conserved end residues are part of each CDR3. A D gene is named only where the DNA matches it firmly. Clone size is given for some rows only: seen once, a few or many times, or a class if the clone is expanded.

J,size,V,D,DNA,CDR3
TRBJ2-1,NA,TRBV7-3,NA,TGTGCCAGCAGCTTAACGGAAAGCTCCTACAATGAGCAGTTCTTC,CASSLTESSYNEQFF
TRBJ1-4,NA,TRBV21-1,NA,TGTGCCAGCAGCAGGGGGCCGAATGAAAAACTGTTTTTT,CASSRGPNEKLFF
TRBJ1-1,NA,TRBV13,NA,TGTGCCAGCAGCCCACTAAGAGGAGTGTCCAGCACTGAAGCTTTCTTT,CASSPLRGVSSTEAFF
TRBJ2-3,NA,TRBV3-1/TRBV3-2,NA,TGTGCCAGCAGCCAAGATCCAGGGGGGGTTGCAGATACGCAGTATTTT,CASSQDPGGVADTQYF
TRBJ1-4,NA,TRBV6-5,NA,TGTGCCAGCAGTTACTCCAAAGGGCGGAATGAAAAACTGTTTTTT,CASSYSKGRNEKLFF
TRBJ1-1,NA,TRBV2,NA,TGTGCCAGCACCAAAGGAATGAACACTGAAGCTTTCTTT,CASTKGMNTEAFF
TRBJ2-1,NA,TRBV28,TRBD1,TGTGCCAGTACGGGACAGGGACACAATGAGCAGTTCTTC,CASTGQGHNEQFF
TRBJ2-2,NA,TRBV4-3,NA,TGCGCCAGCAGCCAAAACCCTAGCTCCGGGGAGCTGTTTTTT,CASSQNPSSGELFF
TRBJ1-5,NA,TRBV2,NA,TGTGCCAGCGAGGTGAATGGCAATCAGCCCCAGCATTTT,CASEVNGNQPQHF
TRBJ2-7,NA,TRBV5-1,NA,TGCGCCAGCAGCCACGACCTCGGCGAGCAGTACTTC,CASSHDLGEQYF
TRBJ1-4,NA,TRBV7-9,NA,TGTGCCAGCAGCTTATTCGGGGGAGAAAAACTGTTTTTT,CASSLFGGEKLFF
TRBJ2-6,NA,TRBV3-1/TRBV3-2,NA,TGTGCCAGCAGCCAAGATCCCCAGGGTGGGGCCAACGTCCTGACTTTC,CASSQDPQGGANVLTF
TRBJ1-6,few,TRBV11-2,NA,TGTGCCAGCAGCTCGGGACCTAATTCACCCCTCCACTTT,CASSSGPNSPLHF
TRBJ1-1,NA,TRBV9,NA,TGTGCCAGCAGCGTAGGGGCCGAGAACACTGAAGCTTTCTTT,CASSVGAENTEAFF
TRBJ2-5,once,TRBV15,TRBD2,TGTGCCAGCGCTTCGCTAGCGGGTCAAGAGACCCAGTACTTC,CASASLAGQETQYF
TRBJ1-3,NA,TRBV28,NA,TGTGCCAGCAGTTCGATACCTCGCTCTGGAAACACCATATATTTT,CASSSIPRSGNTIYF
TRBJ1-3,NA,TRBV28,NA,TGTGCCAGCAGTACAGGACAGCAGACCACCATATATTTT,CASSTGQQTTIYF
TRBJ1-5,NA,TRBV10-3,NA,TGTGCCATCAGTGAGTCGAAAGAGGGGGGACGTCTAAATCAGCCCCAGCATTTT,CAISESKEGGRLNQPQHF
TRBJ1-6,few,TRBV5-1,NA,TGCGCCAGCAGCCCGGAGGGCAGGGGCGGGTCACCCCTCCACTTT,CASSPEGRGGSPLHF
TRBJ2-2,NA,TRBV10-3,TRBD1,TGTGCCATCAGACAAAACGGACAGGGGGGGAACACCGGGGAGCTGTTTTTT,CAIRQNGQGGNTGELFF
TRBJ2-5,NA,TRBV19,NA,TGTGCCAGCAACGAAGGGACCCCTCAAGAGACCCAGTACTTC,CASNEGTPQETQYF
TRBJ2-2,NA,TRBV4-3,NA,TGCGCCAGCAGCCAAGATGACCCGGTGGTGCCCGGGGAGCTGTTTTTT,CASSQDDPVVPGELFF
TRBJ2-1,few,TRBV28,NA,TGTGCCAGCAGCCTCGGGGAGGGGGGAGAGCAGTTCTTC,CASSLGEGGEQFF
TRBJ2-7,NA,TRBV9,NA,TGTGCCAGCAGCGAAGGAGGGGGCACCTACGAGCAGTACTTC,CASSEGGGTYEQYF
TRBJ2-2,few,TRBV7-3,TRBD1,TGTGCCAGCAGCTTTACAGGGGAGACCGGGGAGCTGTTTTTT,CASSFTGETGELFF
TRBJ2-1,NA,TRBV6-2/TRBV6-3,NA,TGTGCCAGCAGTCCCCTCTTCAGAAATGAGCAGTTCTTC,CASSPLFRNEQFF
TRBJ2-3,NA,TRBV15,TRBD2,TGTGCCACCAGCAGAGATTTTACTCTCGGGGGGTCAGATACGCAGTATTTT,CATSRDFTLGGSDTQYF
TRBJ2-7,NA,TRBV7-9,NA,TGTGCCAGCGAAGGGCTCTCCTACGAGCAGTACTTC,CASEGLSYEQYF
TRBJ1-5,NA,TRBV7-2,NA,TGTGCCAGCAGCTTATCGTACAGGACAACCACTCAGCCCCAGCATTTT,CASSLSYRTTTQPQHF
TRBJ1-2,NA,TRBV7-9,TRBD1,TGTGCCAGCAGCCAACAGGGGGGCAACTATGGCTACACCTTC,CASSQQGGNYGYTF
TRBJ2-7,few,TRBV7-8,NA,TGTGCCAGCAGCTATAGGTGGGGGGACTCCTACGAGCAGTACTTC,CASSYRWGDSYEQYF
TRBJ2-2,NA,TRBV7-3,TRBD1,TGTGCCAGCAGCTTATCGACAGGGGGATCGACCGGGGAGCTGTTTTTT,CASSLSTGGSTGELFF
TRBJ2-3,NA,TRBV24-1,NA,TGTGCCACCAGTGATTTAGGCCTGAGCACAGATACGCAGTATTTT,CATSDLGLSTDTQYF
TRBJ2-7,few,TRBV18,TRBD1,TGTGCCAGCTCACCTGGGACAGGGAGAGGAGAGCAGTACTTC,CASSPGTGRGEQYF